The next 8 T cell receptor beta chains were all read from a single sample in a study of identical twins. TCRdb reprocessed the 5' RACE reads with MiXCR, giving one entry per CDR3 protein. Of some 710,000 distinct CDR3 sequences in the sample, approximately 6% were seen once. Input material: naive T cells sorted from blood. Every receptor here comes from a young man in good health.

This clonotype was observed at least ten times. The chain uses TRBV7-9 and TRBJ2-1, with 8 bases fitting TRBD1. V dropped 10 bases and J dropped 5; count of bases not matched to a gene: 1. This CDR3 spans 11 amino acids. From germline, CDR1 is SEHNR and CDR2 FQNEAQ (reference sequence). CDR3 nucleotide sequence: TGTGCCACGGACAGGGACAATGAGCAGTTCTTC. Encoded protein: CATDRDNEQFF.

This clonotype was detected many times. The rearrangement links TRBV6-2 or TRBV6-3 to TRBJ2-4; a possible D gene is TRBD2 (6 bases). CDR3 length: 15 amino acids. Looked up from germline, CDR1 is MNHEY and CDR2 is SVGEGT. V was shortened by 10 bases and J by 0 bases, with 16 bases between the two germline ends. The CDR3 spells CATRPGTLAKNIQYF. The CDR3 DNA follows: TGTGCCACCCGCCCTGGGACTTTAGCCAAAAACATTCAGTACTTC.

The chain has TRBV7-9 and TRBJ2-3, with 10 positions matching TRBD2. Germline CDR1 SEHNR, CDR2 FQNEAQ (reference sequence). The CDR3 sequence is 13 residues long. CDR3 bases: TGTGTCACCCTAGCGGGAGTTGGGGATACGCAGTATTTT. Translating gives CVTLAGVGDTQYF.

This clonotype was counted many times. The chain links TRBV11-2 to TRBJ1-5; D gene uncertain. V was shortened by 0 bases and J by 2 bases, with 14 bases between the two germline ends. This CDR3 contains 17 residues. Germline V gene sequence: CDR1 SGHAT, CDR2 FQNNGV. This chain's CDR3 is CASSLELDGFGNQPQHF. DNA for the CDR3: TGTGCCAGCAGCTTAGAATTGGACGGTTTTGGCAATCAGCCCCAGCATTTT.

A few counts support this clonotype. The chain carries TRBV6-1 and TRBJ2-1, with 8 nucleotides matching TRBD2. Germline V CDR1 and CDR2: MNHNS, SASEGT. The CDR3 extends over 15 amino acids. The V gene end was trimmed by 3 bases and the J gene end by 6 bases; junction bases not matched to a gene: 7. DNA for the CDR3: TGTGCCAGCAGTGAGCCGGGACTAGGCCTCAATGAGCAGTTCTTC. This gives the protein CASSEPGLGLNEQFF.

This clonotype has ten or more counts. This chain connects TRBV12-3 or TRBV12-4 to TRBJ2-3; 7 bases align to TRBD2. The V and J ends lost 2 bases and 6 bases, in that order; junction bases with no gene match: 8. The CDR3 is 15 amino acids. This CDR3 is CASSLIQGGIDTQYF. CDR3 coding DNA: TGTGCCAGCAGTTTAATCCAGGGAGGGATTGATACGCAGTATTTT.

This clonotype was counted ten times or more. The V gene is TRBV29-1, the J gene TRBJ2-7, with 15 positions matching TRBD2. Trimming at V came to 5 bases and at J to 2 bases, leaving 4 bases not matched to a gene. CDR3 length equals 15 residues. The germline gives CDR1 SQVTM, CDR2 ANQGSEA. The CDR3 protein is CSVSGLAGGPYEQYF. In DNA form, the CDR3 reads TGCAGCGTTTCGGGACTAGCGGGAGGTCCCTACGAGCAGTACTTC.

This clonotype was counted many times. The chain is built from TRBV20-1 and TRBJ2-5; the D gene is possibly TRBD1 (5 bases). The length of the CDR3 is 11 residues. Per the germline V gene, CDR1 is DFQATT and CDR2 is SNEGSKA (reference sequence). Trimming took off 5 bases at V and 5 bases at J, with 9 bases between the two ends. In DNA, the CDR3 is TGCAGTGCTCCCAGGGTGGAGACCCAGTACTTC. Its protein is CSAPRVETQYF.